The 27 T cell receptor beta chains reported below all come from one sample, sequenced in a study of shared clonotypes between healthy human individuals. Data came from immunoSEQ multiplex PCR; TCRdb stores just in-frame clones and leaves some out. This table has roughly 1,500,000 clones, approximately 98.5% appearing once. The sample taken for sequencing was naive CD4+ T cells sorted from blood. Subset denoted: CD45RA+ positively selected. Receptor source: a man in his thirties or forties in good health.

Worth noting for this clone: Within the sample, other DNA sequences also encode this same CDR3. The chain recombines TRBV18 with TRBJ2-2; a weak D match, TRBD2 (5 bases). This CDR3 has 16 residues. The germline gives CDR1 KGHSH, CDR2 LQKENI. Trimming shortened V by 3 bases and J by 0 bases, and 11 bases separated the two germline ends. The CDR3 here is CASSPLSGSNTGELFF. In DNA form, the CDR3 reads TGTGCCAGCTCACCTCTTTCGGGATCGAACACCGGGGAGCTGTTTTTT.

The chain recombines TRBV27 with TRBJ2-7; 8 bases match TRBD2. V lost 5 bases to trimming and J lost 3 bases; unmatched junction nucleotides: 3. There are 13 residues in the CDR3. In germline, CDR1 is MNHEY, CDR2 SMNVEV (reference sequence). CDR3 DNA: TGTGCCAGCAGTCCGGGACTAGTCTACGAGCAGTACTTC. Protein: CASSPGLVYEQYF.

This chain joins TRBV2 and TRBJ2-7, with D maybe TRBD1 (6 bases). Looked up from germline, CDR1 is SNHLY and CDR2 is FYNNEI. Between the trimmed V and J ends, which lost 2 bases and 3 bases, there was a span of 11 bases. This CDR3 comprises 14 residues. The CDR3 reads CASSEQGTDYEQYF. The CDR3, as DNA: TGTGCCAGCAGTGAACAGGGGACGGACTACGAGCAGTACTTC.

The chain uses TRBV7-9 and TRBJ1-4; 7 bases map to TRBD1. This CDR3 has 16 residues. CDR1 and CDR2 from the germline V gene are SEHNR and FQNEAQ (reference sequence). The ends lost 2 bases at V and 7 bases at J; junction bases unmatched: 10. The DNA of the CDR3 is TGTGCCAGCAGCTTAAACAGGGGCATAGTCGGTGAAAAACTGTTTTTT. As protein: CASSLNRGIVGEKLFF.

The chain's CDR3 is CASSPMGGGRSANTDTQYF. CDR3 sequence (DNA): TGTGCCAGCAGCCCCATGGGGGGAGGGAGATCCGCCAACACAGATACGCAGTATTTT. The chain is built from TRBV9 and TRBJ2-3; 7 positions agree with TRBD2. This CDR3 is built from 19 residues. Germline CDR1 reads SGDLS; CDR2 reads YYNGEE. J gave up 2 bases and V 4 bases, and 19 bases lay outside the gene matches.

This chain links TRBV7-3 with TRBJ2-2; 7 positions match TRBD2. Looked up from germline, CDR1 is SGHTA and CDR2 is FQGTGA. CDR3 length: 15 residues. Trimming removed 3 bases from V and 6 bases from J; junction bases left unmatched: 7. The DNA of the CDR3 is TGTGCCAGCAGCTTCGGCGGGAGTCTGCCCGGGGAGCTGTTTTTT. Protein product: CASSFGGSLPGELFF.

CDR3 protein: CASSFSDAYGYTF. CDR3 sequence (DNA): TGTGCCAGCAGTTTTTCTGATGCCTATGGCTACACCTTC. This rearrangement joins TRBV28 to TRBJ1-2, with unresolved D. Germline V lookup: CDR1 MDHEN, CDR2 SYDVKM. CDR3 length: 13 amino acids. V gave up 3 bases and J gave up 4 bases, with 9 bases separating them.

This chain links TRBV6-1 with TRBJ1-2; 9 bases are shared with TRBD1. Germline V gives CDR1 MNHNS, CDR2 SASEGT. The CDR3 is 14 residues long. With 2 bases clipped from V and 8 bases from J, the junction kept 6 bases outside the gene matches. CDR3 nucleotides: TGTGCCAGCAGTGAATCGGGGGACAGGGTGGGCTACACCTTC. The encoded protein is CASSESGDRVGYTF.

The chain carries TRBV18 and TRBJ2-3; 11 bases align to TRBD2. The CDR3 is 16 residues long. Germline CDR1 KGHSH, CDR2 LQKENI. Trimming took 0 bases from V and 7 from J; bases not matched to a gene: 6. DNA of the CDR3: TGTGCCAGCTCACCACCAACACTAGCGGGAGTGAATACGCAGTATTTT. This sequence encodes CASSPPTLAGVNTQYF. Variable domain in full (rest from reference TRBV18 and TRBJ2-3): NAGVMQNPRHLVRRRGQEARLRCSPMKGHSHVYWYRQLPEEGLKFMVYLQKENIIDESGMPKERFSAEFPKEGPSILRIQQVVRGDSAAYFCASSPPTLAGVNTQYFGPGTRLTVL.

This rearrangement joins TRBV4-3 to TRBJ2-3, with D uncertain. V lost 1 base, J lost 5 bases, and 10 bases lay in between. CDR1 and CDR2 from the germline V gene are LGHNA and YSLEER. The length of the CDR3 is 14 residues. CDR3 region: CASSQVPGGDTQYF. CDR3 nucleotides: TGCGCCAGCAGCCAAGTACCAGGCGGAGATACGCAGTATTTT.

V is TRBV13 and J is TRBJ2-1, with a possible D match to TRBD1 (6 bases). The CDR3 has 15 residues. V dropped 1 base and J dropped 9 bases, with 16 bases sitting between them. Germline-derived CDR1 and CDR2 are PRHDT and FYEKMQ (reference sequence). The CDR3 DNA follows: TGTGCCAGCAGCTTAGAGACAGGAGCGCGGCCTGAGCAGTTCTTC. Translation gives CASSLETGARPEQFF.

The gene calls are TRBV30 and TRBJ2-6; D is unclear. The CDR3 is 14 amino acids. The germline V and J ends were trimmed by 0 bases and 4 bases, with 7 bases remaining between them. The germline CDR1 and CDR2 sequences are GTSNPN and SVGIG (reference sequence). In DNA form, the CDR3 reads TGTGCCTGGAGTGTGACCGCCGGGGCCAACGTCCTGACTTTC. Protein: CAWSVTAGANVLTF.

DNA for the CDR3: TGTGCCAGCAGTTTATCGGTTCTAGGGACCCAGTACTTC. Translation gives CASSLSVLGTQYF. This chain links TRBV27 with TRBJ2-5; no reliable D call. CDR3 length: 13 amino acids. Germline CDR1 is MNHEY and CDR2 is SMNVEV (reference sequence). V was pared by 0 bases and J by 7 bases, with 9 bases between.

This rearrangement joins TRBV11-3 to TRBJ2-1; 7 bases are a match to TRBD1. V was clipped by 3 bases and J by 15 bases; unmatched bases: 8. In germline, CDR1 is SGHNT, CDR2 YENEEA. The CDR3 is 12 amino acids. The CDR3 protein is CASSFGQVGPFF. Here the CDR3 DNA reads TGTGCCAGCAGCTTCGGACAGGTGGGGCCGTTCTTC.

The table lists this clone with a count of one. The chain is built from TRBV18 and TRBJ1-2; D not certain. Germline values: CDR1 KGHSH, CDR2 LQKENI. V lost 4 bases to trimming and J lost 1 base, with 13 bases between them. There are 15 residues in the CDR3. This CDR3 is CASSLTLEDNYGYTF. The CDR3 DNA is TGTGCCAGCTCACTCACTCTGGAGGATAACTATGGCTACACCTTC. Supplemented by reference TRBV18 and TRBJ1-2, the full variable domain reads NAGVMQNPRHLVRRRGQEARLRCSPMKGHSHVYWYRQLPEEGLKFMVYLQKENIIDESGMPKERFSAEFPKEGPSILRIQQVVRGDSAAYFCASSLTLEDNYGYTFGSGTRLTVV.

As concerns this clone: Additional DNA sequences in this sample encode the identical CDR3. The chain has TRBV5-4 and TRBJ2-7; D is uncertain. This CDR3 has 13 amino acids. The V and J ends lost 1 base and 4 bases respectively, with 9 bases between them. Germline CDR1 is SGHNT and CDR2 is YYREEE (reference sequence). For the CDR3, the DNA is TGTGCCAGCAGCTTGCGTGGTCCGTACGAGCAGTACTTC. Protein product: CASSLRGPYEQYF.

Written as DNA, the CDR3 is TGTGCCAGCAGTTCCCACAACCAAGAGACCCAGTACTTC. Translating gives CASSSHNQETQYF. The chain links TRBV27 to TRBJ2-5, with D uncertain. Trimming removed 4 bases at V and 0 bases at J, with 6 bases between. CDR3 length equals 13 residues. Germline loops: CDR1 MNHEY, CDR2 SMNVEV (reference sequence).

CDR3 amino acids: CASKGSYGTGFTEAFF. CDR3 sequence (DNA): TGTGCCAGCAAGGGCTCATACGGGACAGGGTTCACTGAAGCTTTCTTT. V and J are TRBV11-3 and TRBJ1-1; 9 nucleotides match TRBD1. The V gene's germline CDR1 is SGHNT and CDR2 YENEEA. The CDR3 runs 16 residues. V lost 7 bases to trimming and J lost 4 bases; unmatched junction nucleotides: 13. Drawing the rest from reference TRBV11-3 and TRBJ1-1, the complete variable domain is EAGVVQSPRYKIIEKKQPVAFWCNPISGHNTLYWYLQNLGQGPELLIRYENEEAVDDSQLPKDRFSAERLKGVDSTLKIQPAELGDSAVYLCASKGSYGTGFTEAFFGQGTRLTVV.

Details on this clone: Distinct nucleotide sequences in the sample also encode this CDR3. The V gene is TRBV28, the J gene TRBJ1-5; D gene ambiguous. Trimming left V 7 bases short and J 6 bases short, with 10 bases between. This CDR3 has 12 residues. Germline lookup yields CDR1 MDHEN and CDR2 SYDVKM. This chain's CDR3 is CASKAGGQPQHF. Written as DNA, the CDR3 is TGTGCCAGCAAGGCAGGAGGTCAGCCCCAGCATTTT.

V is TRBV7-8 and J is TRBJ2-1; a possible D gene is TRBD2 (6 bases). This CDR3 comprises 15 residues. Trimming took 5 bases from V and 5 from J, leaving 16 bases between them. Germline V gene sequence: CDR1 SGHVS, CDR2 FQNEAQ. The CDR3 nucleotides read TGTGCCAGCAGCCCGTTGGGTAGCGGACACAATGAGCAGTTCTTC. This sequence encodes CASSPLGSGHNEQFF.

The gene calls are TRBV19 and TRBJ2-2, with D maybe TRBD2 (5 bases). This CDR3 comprises 15 residues. Trimming left V 7 bases short and J 4 bases short, with 16 bases between. Per the germline V gene, CDR1 is LNHDA and CDR2 is SQIVND (reference sequence). The CDR3 region has the DNA TGTGCCAGTACACCCCGAGGGATCTCCACCGGGGAGCTGTTTTTT. It specifies CASTPRGISTGELFF.

Written as DNA, the CDR3 is TGCGCCAGCAGTGGCGGGTCTAGGATTGGCACAGATACGCAGTATTTT. The encoded protein is CASSGGSRIGTDTQYF. This chain links TRBV5-1 with TRBJ2-3, with D perhaps matching TRBD2 (5 bases). The V gene's germline CDR1 is SGHRS and CDR2 YFSETQ. Deletions cut 5 bases from V and 1 base from J, with 17 bases between. The CDR3 is made up of 16 amino acids. Filled out from reference TRBV5-1 and TRBJ2-3, the complete variable domain reads KAGVTQTPRYLIKTRGQQVTLSCSPISGHRSVSWYQQTPGQGLQFLFEYFSETQRNKGNFPGRFSGRQFSNSRSEMNVSTLELGDSALYLCASSGGSRIGTDTQYFGPGTRLTVL.

The chain carries TRBV7-9 and TRBJ2-7, with a possible D match to TRBD2 (5 bases). With 5 bases removed from V and 2 bases from J, the gap between germline ends came to 13 bases. This CDR3 comprises 14 residues. The germline V gene encodes CDR1 SEHNR and CDR2 FQNEAQ (reference sequence). The CDR3 nucleotides are TGTGCCAGCAGCGAGCGGACGGAAGCCTACGAGCAGTACTTC. Translation gives CASSERTEAYEQYF. Drawing the rest from reference TRBV7-9 and TRBJ2-7, the complete variable domain is DTGVSQNPRHKITKRGQNVTFRCDPISEHNRLYWYRQTLGQGPEFLTYFQNEAQLEKSRLLSDRFSAERPKGSFSTLEIQRTEQGDSAMYLCASSERTEAYEQYFGPGTRLTVT.

The V and J genes are TRBV5-1 and TRBJ2-1, with TRBD2 as a possible D gene (6 bases). The length of the CDR3 is 13 residues. From germline, CDR1 is SGHRS and CDR2 YFSETQ. Trimming removed 3 bases at V and 6 bases at J, with 10 bases between. CDR3 nucleotide sequence: TGCGCCAGCAGCTGGGACTCTCCCAATGAGCAGTTCTTC. Amino acid sequence: CASSWDSPNEQFF.

The genes are TRBV5-4 and TRBJ2-1; D remains unclear. Germline assignment: CDR1 SGHNT and CDR2 YYREEE (reference sequence). This CDR3 region has 15 residues. V shed 0 bases and J shed 8 bases, with 15 bases lying between them. DNA of the CDR3: TGTGCCAGCAGCTTGGAGTCTAGGCAAGCCCATGAGCAGTTCTTC. It yields the protein CASSLESRQAHEQFF.

The chain carries TRBV5-1 and TRBJ2-2; TRBD2 matches at 7 bases. This CDR3 spans 17 amino acids. CDR1 and CDR2 (germline): SGHRS, YFSETQ. The V and J ends lost 1 base and 9 bases, in that order; junction bases with no gene match: 15. The CDR3 region is CASSLISGGSLFRELFF. As DNA, the CDR3 is TGCGCCAGCAGCTTGATATCGGGAGGCTCCCTATTCCGGGAGCTGTTTTTT. The full variable domain, with the rest looked up from reference TRBV5-1 and TRBJ2-2, is KAGVTQTPRYLIKTRGQQVTLSCSPISGHRSVSWYQQTPGQGLQFLFEYFSETQRNKGNFPGRFSGRQFSNSRSEMNVSTLELGDSALYLCASSLISGGSLFRELFFGEGSRLTVL.

This chain uses TRBV6-6 with TRBJ2-1; D ambiguous. Germline CDR1 MNHNY, CDR2 SVGAGI (reference sequence). V lost 5 bases, J lost 4 bases, and 12 bases lay in between. The CDR3 consists of 14 residues. CDR3 loop: CASSLDQLYNEQFF. The CDR3, as DNA: TGTGCCAGCAGTCTTGACCAGTTATACAATGAGCAGTTCTTC.